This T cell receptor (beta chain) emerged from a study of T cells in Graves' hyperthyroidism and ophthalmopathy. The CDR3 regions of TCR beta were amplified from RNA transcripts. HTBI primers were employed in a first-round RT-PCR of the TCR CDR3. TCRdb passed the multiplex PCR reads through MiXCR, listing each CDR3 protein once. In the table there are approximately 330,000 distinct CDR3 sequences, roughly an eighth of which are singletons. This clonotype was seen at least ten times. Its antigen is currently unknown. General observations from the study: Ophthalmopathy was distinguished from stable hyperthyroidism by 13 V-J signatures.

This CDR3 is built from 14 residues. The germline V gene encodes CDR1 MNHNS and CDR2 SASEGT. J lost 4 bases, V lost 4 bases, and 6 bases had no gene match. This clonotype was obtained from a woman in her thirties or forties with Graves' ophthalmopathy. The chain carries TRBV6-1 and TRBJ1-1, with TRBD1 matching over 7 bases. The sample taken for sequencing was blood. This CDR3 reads CASSGGTVGTEAFF. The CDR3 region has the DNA TGTGCCAGCAGTGGGGGGACAGTAGGCACTGAAGCTTTCTTT.